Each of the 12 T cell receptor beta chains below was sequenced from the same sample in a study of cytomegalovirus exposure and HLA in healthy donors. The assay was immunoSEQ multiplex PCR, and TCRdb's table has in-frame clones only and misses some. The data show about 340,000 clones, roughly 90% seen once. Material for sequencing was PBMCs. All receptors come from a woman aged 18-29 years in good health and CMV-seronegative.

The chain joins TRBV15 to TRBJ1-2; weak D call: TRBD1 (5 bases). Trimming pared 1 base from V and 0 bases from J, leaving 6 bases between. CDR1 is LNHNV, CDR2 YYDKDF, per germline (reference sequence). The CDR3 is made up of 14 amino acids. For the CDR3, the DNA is TGTGCCACCAGCAGAGGGGGGGCTAACTATGGCTACACCTTC. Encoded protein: CATSRGGANYGYTF.

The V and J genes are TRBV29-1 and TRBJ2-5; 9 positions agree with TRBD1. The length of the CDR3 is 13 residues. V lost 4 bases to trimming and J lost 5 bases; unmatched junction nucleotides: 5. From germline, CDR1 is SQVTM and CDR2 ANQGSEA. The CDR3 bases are TGCAGCGTTGTGGGACAGGGAATCGAGACCCAGTACTTC. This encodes CSVVGQGIETQYF.

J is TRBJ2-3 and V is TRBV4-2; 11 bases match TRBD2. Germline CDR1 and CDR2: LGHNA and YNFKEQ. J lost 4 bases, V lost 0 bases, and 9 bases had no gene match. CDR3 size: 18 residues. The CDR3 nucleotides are TGTGCCAGCAGCCAAGAAGGAGAACTAGCGGGAGTTGCAGATACGCAGTATTTT. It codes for CASSQEGELAGVADTQYF.

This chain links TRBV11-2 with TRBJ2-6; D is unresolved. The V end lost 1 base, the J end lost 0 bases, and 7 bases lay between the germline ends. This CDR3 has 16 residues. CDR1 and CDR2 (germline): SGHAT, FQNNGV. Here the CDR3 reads CASSLGELSGANVLTF. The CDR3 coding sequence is TGTGCCAGCAGCTTAGGAGAGCTCTCTGGGGCCAACGTCCTGACTTTC.

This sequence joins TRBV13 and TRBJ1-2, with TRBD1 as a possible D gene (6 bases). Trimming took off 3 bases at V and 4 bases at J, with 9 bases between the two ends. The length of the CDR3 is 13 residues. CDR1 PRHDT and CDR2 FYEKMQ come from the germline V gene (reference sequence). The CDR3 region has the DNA TGTGCCAGCAGCTTGAAAGGGGGCTATGGCTACACCTTC. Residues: CASSLKGGYGYTF. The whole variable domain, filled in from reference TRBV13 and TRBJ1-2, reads AAGVIQSPRHLIKEKRETATLKCYPIPRHDTVYWYQQGPGQDPQFLISFYEKMQSDKGSIPDRFSAQQFSDYHSELNMSSLELGDSALYFCASSLKGGYGYTFGSGTRLTVV.

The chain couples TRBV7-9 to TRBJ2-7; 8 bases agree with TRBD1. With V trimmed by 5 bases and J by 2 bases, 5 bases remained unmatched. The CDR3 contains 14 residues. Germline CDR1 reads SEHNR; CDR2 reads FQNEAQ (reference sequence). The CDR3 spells CASSARQGPYEQYF. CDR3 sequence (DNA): TGTGCCAGCAGCGCCCGACAGGGGCCCTACGAGCAGTACTTC.

This CDR3 is CASSSLGADTQYF. The CDR3 nucleotides are TGCGCCAGCAGCTCCCTAGGGGCAGATACGCAGTATTTT. The chain links TRBV5-1 to TRBJ2-3, with a tentative D call TRBD1 (5 bases). The V end lost 3 bases, the J end lost 4 bases, and 9 bases lay between the germline ends. The CDR3 contains 13 residues. Germline V gene sequence: CDR1 SGHRS, CDR2 YFSETQ.

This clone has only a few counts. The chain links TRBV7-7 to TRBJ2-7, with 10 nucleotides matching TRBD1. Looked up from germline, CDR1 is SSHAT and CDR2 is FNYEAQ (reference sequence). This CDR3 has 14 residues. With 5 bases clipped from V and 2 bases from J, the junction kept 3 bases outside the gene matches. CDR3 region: CASSQGQGAYEQYF. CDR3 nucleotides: TGTGCCAGCAGCCAAGGACAGGGGGCCTACGAGCAGTACTTC.

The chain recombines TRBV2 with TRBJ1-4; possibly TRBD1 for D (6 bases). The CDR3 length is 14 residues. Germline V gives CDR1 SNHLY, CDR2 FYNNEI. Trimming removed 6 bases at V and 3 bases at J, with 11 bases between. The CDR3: CASRMDSSNEKLFF. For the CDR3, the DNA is TGTGCCAGCAGGATGGACAGCTCTAATGAAAAACTGTTTTTT. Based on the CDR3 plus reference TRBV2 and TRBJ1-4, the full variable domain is EPEVTQTPSHQVTQMGQEVILRCVPISNHLYFYWYRQILGQKVEFLVSFYNNEISEKSEIFDDQFSVERPDGSNFTLKIRSTKLEDSAMYFCASRMDSSNEKLFFGSGTQLSVL.

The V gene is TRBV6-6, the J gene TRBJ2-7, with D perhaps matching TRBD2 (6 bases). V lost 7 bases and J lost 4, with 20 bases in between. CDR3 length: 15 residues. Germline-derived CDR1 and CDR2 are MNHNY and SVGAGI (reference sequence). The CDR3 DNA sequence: TGTGCCAGCACCACGAGAGATAGCGGCCCTTACGAGCAGTACTTC. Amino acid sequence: CASTTRDSGPYEQYF.

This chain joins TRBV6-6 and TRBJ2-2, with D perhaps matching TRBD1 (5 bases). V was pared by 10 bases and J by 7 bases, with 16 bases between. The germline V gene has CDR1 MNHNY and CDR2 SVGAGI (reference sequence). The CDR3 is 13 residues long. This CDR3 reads CAISRGADGELFF. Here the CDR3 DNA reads TGTGCCATATCCCGTGGGGCGGACGGGGAGCTGTTTTTT.

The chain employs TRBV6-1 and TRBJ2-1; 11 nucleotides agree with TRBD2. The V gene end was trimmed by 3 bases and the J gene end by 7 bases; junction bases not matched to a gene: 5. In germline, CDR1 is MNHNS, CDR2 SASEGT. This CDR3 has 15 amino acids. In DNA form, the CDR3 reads TGTGCCAGCAGTGAGACTAGCGGGATGTGGAATGAGCAGTTCTTC. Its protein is CASSETSGMWNEQFF.